This T cell receptor (beta chain) was documented in a study of T cells in Graves' hyperthyroidism and ophthalmopathy. The CDR3 totals 13 residues. Germline assignment: CDR1 SNHLY and CDR2 FYNNEI. Trimming shortened V by 7 bases and J by 5 bases, and 14 bases separated the two germline ends. It was RNA transcripts that yielded the amplified TCR beta CDR3 regions. HTBI primers were used for first-round RT-PCR of the TCR CDR3. MiXCR, applied by TCRdb to the multiplex PCR reads, yields one record per CDR3 protein. The top ten hold approximately 15% of the sample, which has about 530,000 distinct CDR3 sequences, over 15% seen once. This clonotype was counted many times. Used for diagnoses were clinical symptoms, serum thyroxine and TRAb, thyroid ultrasound and orbital computed tomography.

The TCR originated in a woman aged 18-29 years with Graves' ophthalmopathy. The sample consisted of blood. J is TRBJ1-1 and V is TRBV2; D possibly corresponds to TRBD1 (6 bases). Here the CDR3 DNA reads TGTGCCAGCACCTCCTTAGGGGGTACTGAAGCTTTCTTT. It encodes CASTSLGGTEAFF.